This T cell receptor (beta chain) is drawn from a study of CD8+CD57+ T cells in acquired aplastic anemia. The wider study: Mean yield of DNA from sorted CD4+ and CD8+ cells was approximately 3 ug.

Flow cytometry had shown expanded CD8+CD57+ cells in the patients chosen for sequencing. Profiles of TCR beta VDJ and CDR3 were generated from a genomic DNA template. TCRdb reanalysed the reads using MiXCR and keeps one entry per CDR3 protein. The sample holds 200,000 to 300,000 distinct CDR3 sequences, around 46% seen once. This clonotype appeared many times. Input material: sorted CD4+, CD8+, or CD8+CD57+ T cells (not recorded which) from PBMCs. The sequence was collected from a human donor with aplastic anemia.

The CDR3 DNA reads TGCGCCAGCAGCCAGGATGGACAGACGAACACTGAAGCTTTCTTT. Protein sequence: CASSQDGQTNTEAFF. J is TRBJ1-1 and V is TRBV4-3; D may be TRBD1 (6 bases). The CDR3 spans 15 residues. Trimming removed 3 bases at V and 1 base at J, with 12 bases between. Germline V CDR1 and CDR2: LGHNA, YSLEER.